The source of this T cell receptor beta chain is a study of beta chain features in type 1 diabetes. General study findings and limits: Researchers report that Type 1 diabetes patients had moderately but significantly shorter TCRB CDR3s across all four CD4+ subsets.

Germline assignment: CDR1 WSHSY and CDR2 SAAADI. V shed 1 base and J shed 4 bases, with 10 bases lying between them. This CDR3 is built from 14 residues. This clone occurred once. Antigen: not known. Reverse transcription of all isolated RNA meant that expressed TCRB transcripts were sequenced. Data came from immunoSEQ multiplex PCR; TCRdb stores just in-frame clones and leaves some out. Here the sample spans 17,000 or so clones, roughly two thirds being singletons. The TCR originated in a young man with type 1 diabetes. Sequenced input: stem cell memory CD4+ T cells from blood. The chain couples TRBV10-2 to TRBJ1-1; D is unresolved. CDR3 nucleotides: TGCGCCAGCAGTGAGTTTAAAGGGAGCACTGAAGCTTTCTTT. As protein: CASSEFKGSTEAFF.